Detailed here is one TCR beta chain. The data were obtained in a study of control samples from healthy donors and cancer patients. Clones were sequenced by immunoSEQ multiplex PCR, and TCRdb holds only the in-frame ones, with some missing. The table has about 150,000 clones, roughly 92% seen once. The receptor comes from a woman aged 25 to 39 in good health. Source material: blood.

The CDR3 DNA sequence: TGTGCCAGTAGTACGGAAGGGAAAGCTTTCTTT. Amino acids: CASSTEGKAFF. The chain is built from TRBV19 and TRBJ1-1, with D hard to call. The CDR3 spans 11 residues. Germline loops: CDR1 LNHDA, CDR2 SQIVND (reference sequence). Trimming cost V 4 bases and J 9 bases, with 9 bases left between them. Full variable domain (outside the CDR3, taken from reference TRBV19 and TRBJ1-1): DGGITQSPKYLFRKEGQNVTLSCEQNLNHDAMYWYRQDPGQGLRLIYYSQIVNDFQKGDIAEGYSVSREKKESFPLTVTSAQKNPTAFYLCASSTEGKAFFGQGTRLTVV.